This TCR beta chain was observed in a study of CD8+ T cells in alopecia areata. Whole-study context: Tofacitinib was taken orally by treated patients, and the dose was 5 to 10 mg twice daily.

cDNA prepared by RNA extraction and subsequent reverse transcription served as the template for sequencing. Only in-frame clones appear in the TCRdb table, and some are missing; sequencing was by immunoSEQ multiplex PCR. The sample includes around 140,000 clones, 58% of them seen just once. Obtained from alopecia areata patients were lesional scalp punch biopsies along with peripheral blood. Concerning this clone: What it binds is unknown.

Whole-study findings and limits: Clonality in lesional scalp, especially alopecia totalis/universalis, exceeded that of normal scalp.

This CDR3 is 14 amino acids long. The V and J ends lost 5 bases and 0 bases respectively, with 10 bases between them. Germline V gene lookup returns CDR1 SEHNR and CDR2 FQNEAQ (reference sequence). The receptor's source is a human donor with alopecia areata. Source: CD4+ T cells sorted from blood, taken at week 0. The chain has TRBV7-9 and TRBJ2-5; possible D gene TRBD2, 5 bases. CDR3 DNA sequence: TGTGCCAGCAGCCCGGGGAGTAACCAAGAGACCCAGTACTTC. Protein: CASSPGSNQETQYF.